This T cell receptor (beta chain) emerged from a study of T-cell reconstitution after alpha-beta-depleted transplantation in children. Whole-study results and caveats: T-cell numbers and diversity one year post-transplant derived largely from freshly generated T cells. After transplant, high TCRbeta diversity at day 60 in some patients arose from surviving recipient T cells and thymic progenitors.

This clonotype came up many times. Antigen specificity is unknown. TCRbeta library preparation incorporated unique molecular identifiers. TCRdb independently ran MiXCR on the PCR reads; one entry per CDR3 protein. The table lists hundreds of thousands of distinct CDR3 sequences, about 16% of them singletons. Germline V gives CDR1 SQVTM, CDR2 ANQGSEA. V shed 0 bases and J shed 6 bases, with 15 bases lying between them. CDR3 length: 15 residues. This specimen was PBMCs, mostly from graft donor cells, taken 360 days after TCRalphabeta/CD19-depleted stem cell transplant. This clonotype was sampled from a male patient younger than 18 who had a stem cell transplant for acute lymphoblastic leukemia, so the T cells may come from the graft donor. The chain couples TRBV29-1 to TRBJ2-1; the D gene is possibly TRBD2 (6 bases). The CDR3, as DNA: TGCAGCGTTGAAGATACACTAGCCGCCTCCAATGAGCAGTTCTTC. Protein: CSVEDTLAASNEQFF.